The TCR beta chain described here comes from a study of T cells of healthy individuals. TCRdb called the 5' RACE reads again in MiXCR, with one record for every CDR3 protein. Seen here are about 96,000 distinct CDR3 sequences, roughly a sixth observed once, and the top ten hold over 5%. Germline V CDR1 and CDR2: SNHLY, FYNNEI. This CDR3 has 15 residues. V was shortened by 10 bases and J by 7 bases, with 23 bases between the two germline ends. In its sample, this clonotype was seen many times. V usage is TRBV2 and J usage is TRBJ1-5; TRBD1 might be the D (5 bases). This receptor was taken from a human donor in good health. This CDR3 is CATSRGREGGQPQHF. DNA of the CDR3: TGTGCCACCTCCCGAGGCAGGGAAGGAGGCCAGCCCCAGCATTTT. The whole variable domain, filled in from reference TRBV2 and TRBJ1-5, reads EPEVTQTPSHQVTQMGQEVILRCVPISNHLYFYWYRQILGQKVEFLVSFYNNEISEKSEIFDDQFSVERPDGSNFTLKIRSTKLEDSAMYFCATSRGREGGQPQHFGDGTRLSIL.